The clone carrying this TCR beta chain was seen ten or more times. Its antigen remains unidentified. The data were taken from a study of T cells after yellow fever vaccination. The study, taken as a whole, reports: Most primary-vaccination clones recurred post-booster (approximately 96% CD4, around 86% CD8). Among all clonotypes, a small share was observed in both CD4 and CD8 compartments. Secondary responses were weaker yet peaked faster, day 5 versus 15. FACS-sorted repertoires could contain abundant clonotypes contaminating from the bulk population.

MiXCR, run by TCRdb on the 5' RACE reads, gives a single entry per CDR3 protein. This sample yields roughly 340,000 distinct CDR3 sequences, of which approximately 3.9% are seen a single time; roughly 26% belongs to the top ten. V was shortened by 8 bases and J by 10 bases, with 17 bases between the two germline ends. The CDR3 runs to 12 residues. The TCR sequence derives from a man aged 18 to 30 who received the YFV17D yellow fever vaccine. The input for sequencing was PBMCs, taken 5 days after the yellow fever booster vaccination. This rearrangement joins TRBV12-3 or TRBV12-4 to TRBJ1-1, with a possible D match to TRBD1 (5 bases). CDR3 loop: CASYDTGLGAFF. CDR3 bases: TGTGCCAGCTACGACACGGGGCTGGGAGCTTTCTTT.